This T cell receptor beta chain was sequenced during a study of PD-1 blockade in classical Hodgkin lymphoma. This table comes from immunoSEQ multiplex PCR, and its TCRdb copy is limited to in-frame clones, with some not included. The sample records around 23,000 clones, more than 80% being singletons. The germline gives CDR1 GTSNPN, CDR2 SVGIG (reference sequence). J lost 12 bases, V lost 3 bases, and 8 bases had no gene match. This CDR3 is 13 amino acids long. The time point denotes: cycle 4 day 1 (C4D1), after more than 5 weeks of nivolumab. Each and every patient relapsed after autologous stem cell transplantation, and patients got differing brentuximab vedotin exposure.

The rearrangement joins TRBV30 to TRBJ1-6; TRBD1 matches at 7 bases. The sequence was collected from a human donor with classical Hodgkin lymphoma. Sequenced here: peripheral blood mononuclear cells (PBMCs), sampled before the fourth cycle of nivolumab. The CDR3 DNA follows: TGTGCCTGGAGGGCCGGGACAGAAGAACCCCTCCACTTT. Translation: CAWRAGTEEPLHF.